Reported below is one T cell receptor beta chain. This sample was taken from a study of shared clonotypes between healthy human individuals. Germline loops: CDR1 SEHNR, CDR2 FQNEAQ (reference sequence). V shed 3 bases and J shed 2 bases, with 7 bases lying between them. The CDR3 consists of 13 residues. Some clones are missing from TCRdb's copy, which holds only in-frame ones; the method was immunoSEQ multiplex PCR. The table includes a few million clones, just over 90% detected once. V and J are TRBV7-9 and TRBJ1-2; TRBD1 might be the D (5 bases). This TCR derives from a man between 18 and 29 years old in good health. Some clones in this sample may be carry-over from other donors' samples. The material sequenced was naive CD4+ T cells from PBMCs. Stated subset: CD45RA+ positively selected. CDR3 nucleotide sequence: TGTGCCAGCAGCTTTAGGGGAAACTATGGCTACACCTTC. Encoded protein: CASSFRGNYGYTF.